This is a list of T cell receptor beta chains from one sample in a study of TIL therapy for anti-PD-1-resistant metastatic lung cancer. Clones were read by immunoSEQ multiplex PCR, and TCRdb kept only the in-frame ones, dropping some. The sample contains about 59,000 clones, more than 60% of which appear only once. Sequencing was performed on blood, taken at baseline. These receptor sequences come from a person aged 25-80 years with non-small cell lung cancer. Each CDR3 is given with its conserved first and last residue. The D gene is left open where the match is weak. Clone sizes are given selectively: once, few, many, or a class where the clone is expanded.

v_call	clone_size	d_call	cdr3_aa
TRBV18	.	TRBD1	CASSPKGASNGYTF
TRBV7-8	.	.	CASSRQGLDKNIQYF
TRBV2	.	TRBD1	CASAGQGVDTQYF
TRBV7-6	.	.	CASSPADATDTQYF
TRBV12-5	.	TRBD1	CASSASSGTGVGYTF
TRBV30	few	.	CAWSVSGDEQYF
TRBV7-2	.	.	CASSLRNSNEQFF
TRBV19	.	.	CASSISGSNTGELFF
TRBV5-1	once	TRBD1	CASRGQGISNEKLFF
TRBV10-2	.	TRBD1	CASSEDRVVTNEKLFF
TRBV7-9	.	.	CASSQSGVEQYF
TRBV7-3	.	.	CASSYTRDVGANVLTF
TRBV19	few	.	CASQPDRIQPQHF
TRBV5-1	.	.	CASSDGTSPRDQPQHF
TRBV7-8	.	TRBD2	CASSLLRGRAPYEQFF
TRBV5-1	.	TRBD1	CASSLGQGGYQPQHF